This TCR beta chain was retrieved from a study of identical twins. TCRdb independently ran MiXCR on the 5' RACE reads; one entry per CDR3 protein. The sample holds about 890,000 distinct CDR3 sequences, around an eighth seen once. CDR1 MDHEN and CDR2 SYDVKM come from the germline V gene. V shed 5 bases and J shed 2 bases, with 13 bases lying between them. The CDR3 contains 14 residues. There are a few counts of this clonotype. These data were likewise used in another study, on yellow fever vaccine responses in identical twins.

The chain has TRBV28 and TRBJ2-7; D unclear. The sequenced material came from PBMCs. The receptor's source is a young woman in good health. CDR3: CASSLRLPPYEQYV. CDR3 coding DNA: TGTGCCAGCAGTCTCCGTTTGCCTCCCTACGAGCAGTACGTC.